The next 9 T cell receptor beta chains were all read from a single sample in a study of molecular identifiers for immune sequencing clone quantification. TCRdb redid the calling of the PCR reads with MiXCR, one entry per CDR3 protein. The sample has approximately 680,000 distinct CDR3 sequences, over 25% seen once; the top ten hold about 0.73%. The sequenced sample consisted of naive CD8+ T cells from blood, with Jurkat cell RNA spiked in. Subset of the sample: FACS-sorted CD8+CD4-CCR7+CD45RA+ naive T cells. These receptors all stem from a human donor in good health. Some libraries in this study had Jurkat cell RNA spiked in.

V and J are TRBV7-2 and TRBJ2-5; 7 positions match TRBD2. With V trimmed by 4 bases and J by 2 bases, 7 bases remained unmatched. Germline values: CDR1 SGHTA, CDR2 FQGNSA. The CDR3 contains 15 residues. CDR3 residues: CASSSPGLLQETQYF. CDR3 coding DNA: TGTGCCAGCAGCTCGCCGGGACTACTACAAGAGACCCAGTACTTC.

The table lists this clonotype with a few counts. V is TRBV28 and J is TRBJ2-2; 8 bases line up with TRBD1. Germline trimming cut 5 bases from V and 3 bases from J; bases unmatched to any gene: 8. Germline V gives CDR1 MDHEN, CDR2 SYDVKM. The length of the CDR3 is 16 residues. CDR3 DNA: TGTGCCAGCAGTGGCAGGGGGCTGGTGTACACCGGGGAGCTGTTTTTT. Its protein is CASSGRGLVYTGELFF.

This clonotype turned up a few times. The chain recombines TRBV7-8 with TRBJ1-1; 8 bases are shared with TRBD1. There are 13 residues in the CDR3. CDR1 is SGHVS and CDR2 is FQNEAQ in the germline V gene. V trimming: 6 bases; J trimming: 4 bases; junction bases outside the gene matches: 4. In nucleotides, the CDR3 is TGTGCCAGCAGGACCGGGACAGGCACTGAAGCTTTCTTT. Residues: CASRTGTGTEAFF.

This clonotype appeared many times. V usage is TRBV14 and J usage is TRBJ1-1; the D gene is possibly TRBD1 (6 bases). V was cut by 2 bases and J by 4 bases, with 8 bases left in between. Germline values: CDR1 SGHDN, CDR2 FVKESK. CDR3 size: 13 residues. In DNA, the CDR3 is TGTGCCAGCAGCCAACTCAGGGGCACTGAAGCTTTCTTT. Its protein is CASSQLRGTEAFF.

With regard to this clonotype: A read error may be the cause here, since a much bigger clone is one base away. The chain joins TRBV7-6 to TRBJ2-3; D is unresolved. CDR3 length equals 15 residues. Germline V CDR1 and CDR2: SGHVS, FNYEAQ. Trimming removed 2 bases at V and 1 base at J, with 10 bases between. The CDR3 reads CASSLFEAGTDTQYF. In nucleotides, the CDR3 is TGTGCCAGCAGCTTATTCGAGGCGGGCACAGATACGCAGTATTTT. The whole variable domain, filled in from reference TRBV7-6 and TRBJ2-3, reads GAGVSQSPRYKVTKRGQDVALRCDPISGHVSLYWYRQALGQGPEFLTYFNYEAQQDKSGLPNDRFSAERPEGSISTLTIQRTEQRDSAMYRCASSLFEAGTDTQYFGPGTRLTVL.

The chain joins TRBV7-9 to TRBJ2-7; 7 bases match TRBD1. This CDR3 spans 18 amino acids. V was clipped by 10 bases and J by 1 base; unmatched bases: 22. Germline loops: CDR1 SEHNR, CDR2 FQNEAQ (reference sequence). CDR3 in amino acids: CAILRQGISGWESYEQYF. CDR3 nucleotides: TGTGCCATTCTTCGACAGGGAATCTCCGGTTGGGAATCCTACGAGCAGTACTTC.

The chain employs TRBV29-1 and TRBJ2-2; 9 nucleotides align to TRBD2. The CDR3 is made up of 14 amino acids. Trimming cost V 2 bases and J 4 bases; bases outside gene matches: 2. CDR1 is SQVTM, CDR2 ANQGSEA, per germline. The CDR3, as DNA: TGCAGCGTTGAACTAGCGGGGTTCACCGGGGAGCTGTTTTTT. The encoded protein is CSVELAGFTGELFF.

Notes on this clonotype: Given a much more abundant clone one base away, this may be a read error. This chain connects TRBV7-6 to TRBJ1-5, with 9 bases aligning to TRBD1. Germline V gene lookup returns CDR1 SGHVS and CDR2 FNYEAQ. CDR3 size: 13 residues. CDR3 bases: TGTGCCAGCAGCTTAACAGGGGGCGAGCCCCAGCAATTT. This sequence encodes CASSLTGGEPQQF.

The sample holds many counts of this clonotype. The gene calls are TRBV30 and TRBJ2-1, with TRBD1 identical over 8 bases. The CDR3 covers 12 residues. Germline V gives CDR1 GTSNPN, CDR2 SVGIG (reference sequence). The ends lost 2 bases at V and 9 bases at J; junction bases unmatched: 3. The CDR3 loop is CAWSQGAVEQFF. The DNA for the CDR3 is TGTGCCTGGAGTCAGGGGGCGGTTGAGCAGTTCTTC.